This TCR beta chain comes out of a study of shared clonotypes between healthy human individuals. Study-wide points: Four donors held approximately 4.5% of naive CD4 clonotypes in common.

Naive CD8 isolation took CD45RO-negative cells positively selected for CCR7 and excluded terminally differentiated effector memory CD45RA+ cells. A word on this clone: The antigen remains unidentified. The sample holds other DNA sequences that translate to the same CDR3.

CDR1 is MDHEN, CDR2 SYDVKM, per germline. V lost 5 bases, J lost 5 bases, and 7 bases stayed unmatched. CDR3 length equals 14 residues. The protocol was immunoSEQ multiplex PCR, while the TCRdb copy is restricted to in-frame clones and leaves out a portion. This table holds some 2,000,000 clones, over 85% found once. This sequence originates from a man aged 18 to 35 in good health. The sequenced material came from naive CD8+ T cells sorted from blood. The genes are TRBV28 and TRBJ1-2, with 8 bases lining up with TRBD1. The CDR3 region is CASSLGTGGYGYTF. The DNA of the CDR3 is TGTGCCAGCAGTCTAGGGACAGGAGGTTATGGCTACACCTTC.